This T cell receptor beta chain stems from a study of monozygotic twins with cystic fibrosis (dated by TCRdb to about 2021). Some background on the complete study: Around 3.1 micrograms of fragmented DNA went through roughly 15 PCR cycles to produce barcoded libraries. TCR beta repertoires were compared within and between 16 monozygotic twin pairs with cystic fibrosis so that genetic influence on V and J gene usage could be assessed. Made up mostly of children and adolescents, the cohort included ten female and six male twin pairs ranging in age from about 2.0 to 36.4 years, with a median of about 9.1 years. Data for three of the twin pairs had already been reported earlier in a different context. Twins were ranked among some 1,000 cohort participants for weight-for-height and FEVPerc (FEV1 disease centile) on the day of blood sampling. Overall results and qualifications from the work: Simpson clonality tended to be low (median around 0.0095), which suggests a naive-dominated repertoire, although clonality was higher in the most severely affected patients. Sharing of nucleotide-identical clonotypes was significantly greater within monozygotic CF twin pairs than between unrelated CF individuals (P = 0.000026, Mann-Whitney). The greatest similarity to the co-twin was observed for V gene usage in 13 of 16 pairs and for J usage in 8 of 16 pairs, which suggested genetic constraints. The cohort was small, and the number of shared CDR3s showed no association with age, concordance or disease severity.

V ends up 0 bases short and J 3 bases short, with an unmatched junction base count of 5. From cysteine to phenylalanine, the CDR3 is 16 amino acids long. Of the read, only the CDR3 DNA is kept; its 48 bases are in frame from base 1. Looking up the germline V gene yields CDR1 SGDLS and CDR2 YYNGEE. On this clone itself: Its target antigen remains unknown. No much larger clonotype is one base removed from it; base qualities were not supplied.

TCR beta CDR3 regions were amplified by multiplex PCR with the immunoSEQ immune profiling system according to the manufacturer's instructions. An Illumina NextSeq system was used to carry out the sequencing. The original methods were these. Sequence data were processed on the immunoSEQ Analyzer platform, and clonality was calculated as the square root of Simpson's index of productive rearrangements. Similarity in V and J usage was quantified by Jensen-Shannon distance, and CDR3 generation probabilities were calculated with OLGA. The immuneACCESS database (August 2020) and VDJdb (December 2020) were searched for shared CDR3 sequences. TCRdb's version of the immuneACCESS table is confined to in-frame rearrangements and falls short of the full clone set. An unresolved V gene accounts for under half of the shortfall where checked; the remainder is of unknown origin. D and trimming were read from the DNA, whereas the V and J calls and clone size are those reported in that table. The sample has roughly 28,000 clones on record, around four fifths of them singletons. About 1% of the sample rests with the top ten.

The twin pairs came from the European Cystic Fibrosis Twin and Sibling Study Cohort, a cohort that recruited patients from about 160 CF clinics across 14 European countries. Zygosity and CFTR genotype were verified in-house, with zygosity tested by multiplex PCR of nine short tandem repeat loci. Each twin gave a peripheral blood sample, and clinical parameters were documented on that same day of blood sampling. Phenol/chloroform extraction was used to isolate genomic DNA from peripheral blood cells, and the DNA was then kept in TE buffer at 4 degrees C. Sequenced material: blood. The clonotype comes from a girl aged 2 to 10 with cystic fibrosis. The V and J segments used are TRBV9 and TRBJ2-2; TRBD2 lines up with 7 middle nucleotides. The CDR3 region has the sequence CASSVEASGYTGELFF. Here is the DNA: TGTGCCAGCAGCGTAGAGGCTAGCGGATACACCGGGGAGCTGTTTTTT.